The 6 T cell receptor beta chains below all came from one sample that was sequenced in a study of Ad26.COV2.S vaccination and SARS-CoV-2 variants. Repertoires were generated with immunoSEQ multiplex PCR, while TCRdb's copy carries only in-frame clones and drops some. Of 300,000 to 400,000 clones in the sample, roughly 90% were seen once. Treatment noted: roughly 20 received Ad26.COV2.S at low or high dose, single or two shots; several received placebo; per-sample allocation not given. On day 63 after the first injection, vaccine and placebo recipients gave samples. The sequencing used peripheral blood, collected in a trial of Ad26.COV2.S vaccine versus placebo. The receptors were gathered from a person between 18 and 65 years old who received the Ad26.COV2.S COVID-19 vaccine or a placebo.

This clone appeared once. This chain connects TRBV7-2 to TRBJ2-2; D is uncertain. V was shortened by 3 bases and J by 7 bases, with 12 bases between the two germline ends. The CDR3 spans 14 residues. From germline, CDR1 is SGHTA and CDR2 FQGNSA. In DNA, the CDR3 is TGTGCCAGCAGCTTTGGGTCCCTCGACGGGGAGCTGTTTTTT. It yields the protein CASSFGSLDGELFF.

This clone was picked up a small number of times. Additional DNA sequences in this sample encode the identical CDR3. The chain recombines TRBV9 with TRBJ2-1, with no clear D. Germline V gene data show CDR1 as SGDLS and CDR2 as YYNGEE. The CDR3 sequence is 12 residues long. V lost 0 bases and J 6 bases, leaving 4 bases between the germline ends. CDR3 nucleotide sequence: TGTGCCAGCAGCGTAGGCGTCAATGAGCAGTTCTTC. Translating gives CASSVGVNEQFF.

CDR3 nucleotides: TGCGCCAGCAGTGATCTGGATGGATATCAGTACGTC. Protein product: CASSDLDGYQYV. The chain has TRBV10-2 and TRBJ2-7; D gene uncertain. The CDR3 is 12 residues long. From germline, CDR1 is WSHSY and CDR2 SAAADI. V lost 3 bases and J lost 10, with 13 bases in between.

The CDR3 loop is CASSFDRDRLDLNTEAFF. Written as DNA, the CDR3 is TGCGCCAGCAGCTTCGACAGGGATCGGCTTGACTTAAACACTGAAGCTTTCTTT. V usage is TRBV5-1 and J usage is TRBJ1-1; 7 nucleotides line up with TRBD1. The V gene end was trimmed by 2 bases and the J gene end by 2 bases; junction bases not matched to a gene: 15. This CDR3 is built from 18 residues. Germline V lookup: CDR1 SGHRS, CDR2 YFSETQ.

CDR3: CASSVIRGNEQYV. DNA of the CDR3: TGTGCCAGCAGTGTAATTCGGGGAAACGAGCAGTACGTC. The chain employs TRBV2 and TRBJ2-7; tentative D call: TRBD2 (5 bases). CDR1 and CDR2 (germline): SNHLY, FYNNEI. The CDR3 spans 13 residues. V shed 4 bases and J shed 5 bases, with 12 bases lying between them.

The chain is built from TRBV18 and TRBJ2-1; TRBD1 matches at 7 bases. CDR3 length: 13 amino acids. The V gene end was trimmed by 1 base and the J gene end by 6 bases; junction bases not matched to a gene: 0. CDR1 KGHSH and CDR2 LQKENI come from the germline V gene. CDR3 DNA sequence: TGTGCCAGCTCACCACGACAGGGCAATGAGCAGTTCTTC. This codes for CASSPRQGNEQFF.